This T cell receptor beta chain was sequenced in a study of cytomegalovirus exposure and HLA in healthy donors. Looking at the study overall: There were 100 million to 120 million unique TCR beta sequences, drawn from about 190 million T cells, in an earlier analysis.

The primer mix had 60 Vbeta and 13 Jbeta primers. Assay: immunoSEQ multiplex PCR; the TCRdb copy retains only in-frame clones and omits some. The table includes about 130,000 clones, approximately 62% detected once. CDR1 MNHEY and CDR2 SVGAGI come from the germline V gene. V was shortened by 6 bases and J by 1 base, with 12 bases between the two germline ends. This CDR3 is 14 amino acids long. The V and J genes are TRBV6-5 and TRBJ1-1, with unresolved D. Sequencing was performed on PBMCs. This TCR was recovered from a human donor in good health. CDR3 region: CASRGPDKNTEAFF. The CDR3 nucleotides read TGTGCCAGCAGAGGCCCCGACAAGAACACTGAAGCTTTCTTT.